This T cell receptor beta chain was sequenced during a study of T cell repertoires in aging, cancer and after chemotherapy. At the level of the study: Clear clonal overlap appeared across healthy donor samples taken over several months to years. Study-wide results and limits: Age-matched healthy donors had significantly more diverse, less clonal blood TCR repertoires than untreated cancer patients. These repertoire data do not allow conclusions about immunological memory after chemotherapy. In healthy donors, age-related TCR diversity loss mainly reflected lost richness.

TCR beta rearrangements were amplified from peripheral blood genomic DNA. Worth noting for this clonotype: Its target is not known. A much larger clonotype is one base distant, so this may be a read error.

Germline V gene data show CDR1 as LNHDA and CDR2 as SQIVND (reference sequence). This CDR3 has 13 amino acids. Rearranged V-D-J TRB sequences were amplified with a mixed TRB-A/B primer pool. TCRdb re-called the multiplex PCR reads with MiXCR, one entry per CDR3 protein. The sample has more than 10,000 distinct CDR3 sequences, around a quarter seen once; the top ten hold less than 3%. The sequence derives from a human donor in good health. The chain has TRBV19 and TRBJ1-2; D unclear. Sequenced: blood. CDR3 DNA sequence: TGTGCCACCAGTAATTCAGCTAACTATGCCTACACCTTC. Protein sequence: CATSNSANYAYTF.